This TCR beta chain was found in a study of cytomegalovirus exposure and HLA in healthy donors. The overall study: Out of approximately 170 million T cells, an earlier analysis found over 100 million unique TCR beta sequences in total.

With 60 Vbeta and 13 Jbeta primers, the PCR was carried out. Profiled with immunoSEQ multiplex PCR; TCRdb holds only in-frame clones, not every one. Here the sample spans 130,000 to 150,000 clones, 65% to 90% being singletons. The origin of this receptor is a woman in her twenties or thirties in good health and CMV-seronegative. The sample taken for sequencing was PBMCs.

CDR3 DNA sequence: TGTGCCAGCAGTTACCCGGGGGTTAACACCGGGGAGCTGTTTTTT. This gives the protein CASSYPGVNTGELFF. The V gene is TRBV6-6, the J gene TRBJ2-2; possibly TRBD2 for D (6 bases). CDR1 MNHNY and CDR2 SVGAGI come from the germline V gene (reference sequence). This CDR3 is 15 amino acids long. Trimming left V 2 bases short and J 2 bases short, with 9 bases between.